The clone carrying this TCR beta chain was recorded many times. What it recognizes is unknown. Exclusion criteria comprised uncontrolled infection, other autoimmune disease, pregnancy or lactation. Clinical symptoms, serum thyroxine and TRAb, thyroid ultrasound and orbital computed tomography together formed the diagnostic basis. Amplified TCR beta CDR3 regions came from RNA transcripts. Primed by the HTBI set, a first-round RT-PCR was run on the TCR CDR3. TCRdb used MiXCR to reprocess the multiplex PCR reads, holding one entry per CDR3 protein. In the table there are more than 350,000 distinct CDR3 sequences, roughly 14% of which are singletons. This sample is drawn from a study of T cells in Graves' hyperthyroidism and ophthalmopathy. Study information: Peripheral blood specimens were obtained at initial diagnosis, prior to any treatment. Study-level findings and limits: Before onset, ophthalmopathy was predicted by the model a median around 6.2 months earlier.

This CDR3 has 17 residues. V was trimmed by 2 bases and J by 2 bases, leaving 19 bases between them. The V gene's germline CDR1 is PRHDT and CDR2 FYEKMQ (reference sequence). The sample consisted of blood. V and J are TRBV13 and TRBJ2-7; possibly TRBD1 for D (6 bases). The receptor was derived from a woman aged 25 to 39 with Graves' ophthalmopathy. The CDR3 protein is CASSLFSQGPDTYEQYF. CDR3 DNA: TGTGCCAGCAGCTTATTCTCACAGGGTCCTGACACCTACGAGCAGTACTTC.